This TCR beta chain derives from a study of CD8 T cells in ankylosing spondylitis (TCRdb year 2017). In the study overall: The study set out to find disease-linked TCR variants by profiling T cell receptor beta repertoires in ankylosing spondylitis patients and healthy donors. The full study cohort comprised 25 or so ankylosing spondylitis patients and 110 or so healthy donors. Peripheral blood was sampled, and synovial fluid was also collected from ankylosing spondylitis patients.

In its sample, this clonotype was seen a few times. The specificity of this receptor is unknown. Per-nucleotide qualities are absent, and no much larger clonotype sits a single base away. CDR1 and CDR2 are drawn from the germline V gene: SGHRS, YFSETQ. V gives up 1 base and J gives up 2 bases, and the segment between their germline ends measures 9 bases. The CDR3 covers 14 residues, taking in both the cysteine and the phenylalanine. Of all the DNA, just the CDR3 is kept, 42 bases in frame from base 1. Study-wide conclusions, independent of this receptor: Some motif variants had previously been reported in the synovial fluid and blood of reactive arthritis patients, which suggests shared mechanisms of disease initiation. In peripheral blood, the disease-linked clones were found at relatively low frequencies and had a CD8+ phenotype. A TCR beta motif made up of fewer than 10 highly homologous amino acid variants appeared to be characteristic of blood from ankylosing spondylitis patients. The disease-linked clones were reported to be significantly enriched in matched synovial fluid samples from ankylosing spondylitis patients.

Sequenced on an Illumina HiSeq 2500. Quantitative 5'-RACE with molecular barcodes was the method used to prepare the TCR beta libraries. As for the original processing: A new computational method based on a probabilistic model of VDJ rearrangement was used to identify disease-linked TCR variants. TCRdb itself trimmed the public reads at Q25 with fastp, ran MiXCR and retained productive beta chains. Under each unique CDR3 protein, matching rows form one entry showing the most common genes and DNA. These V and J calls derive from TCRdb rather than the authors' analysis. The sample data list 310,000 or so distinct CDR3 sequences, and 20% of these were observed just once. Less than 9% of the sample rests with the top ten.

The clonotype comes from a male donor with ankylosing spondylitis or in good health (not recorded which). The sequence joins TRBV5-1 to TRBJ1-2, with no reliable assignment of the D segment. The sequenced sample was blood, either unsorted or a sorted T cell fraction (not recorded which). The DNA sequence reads TGCGCCAGCAGCTTGAATAAGGCGAACTATGGCTACACCTTC. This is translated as CASSLNKANYGYTF.